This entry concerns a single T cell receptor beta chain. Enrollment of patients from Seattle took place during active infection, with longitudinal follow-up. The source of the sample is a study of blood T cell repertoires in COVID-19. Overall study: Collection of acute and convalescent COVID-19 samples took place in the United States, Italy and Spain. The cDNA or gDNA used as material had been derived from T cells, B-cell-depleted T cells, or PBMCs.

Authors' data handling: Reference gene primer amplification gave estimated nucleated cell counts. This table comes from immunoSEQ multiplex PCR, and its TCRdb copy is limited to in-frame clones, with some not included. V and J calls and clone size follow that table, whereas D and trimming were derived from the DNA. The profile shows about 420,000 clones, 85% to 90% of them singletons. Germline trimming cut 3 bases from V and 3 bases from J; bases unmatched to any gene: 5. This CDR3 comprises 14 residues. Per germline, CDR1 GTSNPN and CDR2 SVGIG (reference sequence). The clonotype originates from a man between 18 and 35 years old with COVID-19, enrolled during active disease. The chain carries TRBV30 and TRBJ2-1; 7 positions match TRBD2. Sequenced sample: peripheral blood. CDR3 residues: CAWRGRAGYNEQFF. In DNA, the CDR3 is TGTGCCTGGAGGGGGAGGGCCGGCTACAATGAGCAGTTCTTC.